The sequence of this TCR beta chain was determined in a study of T-cell memory formation after mild COVID-19. About the research overall: Clusters were largely donor specific.

TCRdb reprocessed the 5' RACE reads via MiXCR and lists one record per CDR3 protein. The sample has 550,000 to 600,000 distinct CDR3 sequences, roughly a sixth seen once. General study findings and limits: Clones that got smaller from day 15 to 85 had even CD4/CD8, while clones growing later tipped toward CD4+. SARS-CoV-2 specificity of second-wave clones peaking day 37 was unconfirmed.

Points on this clonotype: As yet, its antigen is unknown.

The germline V and J ends were trimmed by 3 bases and 4 bases, with 6 bases remaining between them. Germline CDR1 and CDR2: LGHDT and YNNKEL (reference sequence). The CDR3 covers 12 residues. This clonotype was obtained from an adult woman who had mild COVID-19 (a few samples of this study predate the infection). Cell type and time point are not known. The source material was PBMCs or a T cell subset sorted from them (not recorded which). V usage is TRBV3-1 and J usage is TRBJ1-1, with unresolved D. The CDR3 nucleotides read TGTGCCAGCAGCCAGCTGGGCACTGAAGCTTTCTTT. Translated, it gives CASSQLGTEAFF.